This T cell receptor (beta chain) was captured by sequencing in a study of graft-versus-host responses after intestinal transplantation. Study as a whole: The recipients all started with anti-thymocyte globulin induction and then took tacrolimus and steroids for 3 to 4 years.

Germline V lookup: CDR1 MNHEY, CDR2 SVGAGI. This CDR3 has 11 residues. V was pared by 5 bases and J by 4 bases, with 3 bases between. General observations from the study: GvH clone levels peaked in circulation, and this peak was associated with early post-transplant HvG declines. Investigators detected GvH clones in recipient marrow, with some emerging earlier in ileum or blood.

The assay was immunoSEQ multiplex PCR, and TCRdb's table has in-frame clones only and misses some. The sample includes around 100,000 clones, roughly nine tenths of them seen just once. Points on this clone: The antigen is unknown.

This chain joins TRBV6-5 and TRBJ2-1; no clear D gene. This sample comprised unstimulated CD4+ T cells sorted from spleen or lymph node cells, obtained before transplant. The source of this sequence is a human donor who was the organ donor for an intestinal transplant. CDR3 DNA: TGTGCCAGCAGTCAATACAATGAGCAGTTCTTC. Translated: CASSQYNEQFF.